This T cell receptor beta chain was retrieved from a study of T cells and Merkel cell carcinoma outcomes. Findings and caveats of the study: Repertoire plus T-cell density reportedly predicted Merkel cell carcinoma outcomes.

The CDR3 is 15 residues long. The germline V gene has CDR1 MDHEN and CDR2 SYDVKM. V shed 5 bases, J shed 6 bases, and the junction held 8 bases outside the gene matches. On this clone itself: The target antigen is unknown.

Repertoires were generated with immunoSEQ multiplex PCR, while TCRdb's copy carries only in-frame clones and drops some. The sample consists of some 9,400 clones, around 84% of them appearing once. Sequences were obtained from tumor tissue from Merkel cell carcinoma. The sequence was obtained from a human donor with Merkel cell carcinoma. The gene calls are TRBV28 and TRBJ1-2, with 11 bases lining up with TRBD1. CDR3 DNA sequence: TGTGCCAGCAGTACGGGACAGGGGGTAGTAAATGGCTACACCTTC. As protein: CASSTGQGVVNGYTF.